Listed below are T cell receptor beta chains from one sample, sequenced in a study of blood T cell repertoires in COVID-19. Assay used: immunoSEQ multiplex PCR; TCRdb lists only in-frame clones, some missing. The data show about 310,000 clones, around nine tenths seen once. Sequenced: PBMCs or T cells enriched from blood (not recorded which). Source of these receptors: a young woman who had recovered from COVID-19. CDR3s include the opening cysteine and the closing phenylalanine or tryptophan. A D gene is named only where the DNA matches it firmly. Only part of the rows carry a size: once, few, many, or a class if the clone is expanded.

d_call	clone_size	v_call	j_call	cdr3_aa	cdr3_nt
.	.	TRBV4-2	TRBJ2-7	CASSQDLGRNYEQYF	TGTGCCAGCAGCCAAGATCTGGGCAGGAACTACGAGCAGTACTTC
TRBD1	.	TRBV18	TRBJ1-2	CASSPAGQGNYGYTF	TGTGCCAGCTCACCAGCAGGACAGGGAAACTATGGCTACACCTTC
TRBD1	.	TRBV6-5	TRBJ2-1	CASSPGGVGDEQFF	TGTGCCAGCAGTCCAGGGGGAGTTGGGGATGAGCAGTTCTTC
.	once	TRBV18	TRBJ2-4	CASSPEERAKNIQYF	TGTGCCAGCTCACCTGAGGAGCGGGCCAAAAACATTCAGTACTTC
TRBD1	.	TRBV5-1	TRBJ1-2	CASSLGQGKGYTF	TGCGCCAGCAGCTTGGGACAGGGAAAAGGCTACACCTTC
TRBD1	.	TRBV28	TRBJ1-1	CASSWEGTGSVNTEAFF	TGTGCCAGCAGTTGGGAGGGGACAGGGTCTGTGAACACTGAAGCTTTCTTT
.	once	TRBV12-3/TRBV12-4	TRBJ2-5	CASSLGARETQYF	TGTGCCAGCAGTTTAGGAGCTCGGGAGACCCAGTACTTC
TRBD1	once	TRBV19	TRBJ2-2	CASNTGVLTGELFF	TGTGCCAGTAATACAGGGGTCCTCACCGGGGAGCTGTTTTTT
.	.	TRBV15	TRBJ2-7	CATSRDAEYEQYF	TGTGCCACCAGCAGAGATGCGGAATACGAGCAGTACTTC
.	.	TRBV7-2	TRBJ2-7	CASSYLAAYEQYF	TGTGCCAGCAGCTATCTAGCCGCCTACGAGCAGTACTTC
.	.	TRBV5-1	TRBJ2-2	CASSFVGPSNTGELFF	TGCGCCAGCAGCTTCGTTGGGCCCTCGAACACCGGGGAGCTGTTTTTT
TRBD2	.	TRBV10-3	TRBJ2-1	CAISGLAGFYTSYNEQFF	TGTGCCATCAGTGGACTAGCGGGCTTTTATACCTCCTACAATGAGCAGTTCTTC
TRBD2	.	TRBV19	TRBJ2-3	CASSTTSGRAGASTDTQYF	TGTGCCAGTAGTACGACTAGCGGGAGGGCGGGGGCGAGCACAGATACGCAGTATTTT
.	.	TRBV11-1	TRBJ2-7	CASSSGGVAYEQYF	TGTGCCAGCAGCTCGGGCGGGGTGGCCTACGAGCAGTACTTC
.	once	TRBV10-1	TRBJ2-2	CASTQGNTGELFF	TGCGCCAGCACACAGGGGAACACCGGGGAGCTGTTTTTT
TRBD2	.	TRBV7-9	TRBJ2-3	CASSTLAGGIIDTQYF	TGTGCCAGCAGCACACTAGCGGGAGGTATAATAGATACGCAGTATTTT
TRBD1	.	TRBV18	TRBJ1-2	CASSPNRGHGYTF	TGTGCCAGCTCACCAAACAGGGGGCATGGCTACACCTTC
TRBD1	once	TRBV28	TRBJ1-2	CASSSTGQRYGYTF	TGTGCCAGCAGTTCTACGGGACAGCGCTATGGCTACACCTTC
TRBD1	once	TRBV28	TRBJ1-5	CASISGTGNNQPQHF	TGTGCCAGCATATCCGGGACAGGAAATAATCAGCCCCAGCATTTT
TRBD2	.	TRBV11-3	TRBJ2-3	CASSLSRLAGGTDTQYF	TGTGCCAGCAGCTTAAGCCGGCTAGCGGGAGGCACAGATACGCAGTATTTT
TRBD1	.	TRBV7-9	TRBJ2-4	CASSPPTGGKGLENIQYF	TGTGCCAGCAGCCCCCCGACAGGGGGCAAGGGGTTGGAAAACATTCAGTACTTC
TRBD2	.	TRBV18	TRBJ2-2	CASSPPSGLAVTRGELFF	TGTGCCAGCTCACCACCGTCTGGACTAGCGGTTACCCGCGGGGAGCTGTTTTTT
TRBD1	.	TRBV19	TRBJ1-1	CASSIRAQGATEAFF	TGTGCCAGTAGTATAAGGGCCCAGGGGGCAACTGAAGCTTTCTTT
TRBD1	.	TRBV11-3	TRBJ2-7	CASSRGQQSSYEQYF	TGTGCCAGCAGCCGGGGACAGCAGAGCTCCTACGAGCAGTACTTC
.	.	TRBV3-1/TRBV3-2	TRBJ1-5	CASNRGDQPQHF	TGTGCCAGCAATAGGGGCGATCAGCCCCAGCATTTT